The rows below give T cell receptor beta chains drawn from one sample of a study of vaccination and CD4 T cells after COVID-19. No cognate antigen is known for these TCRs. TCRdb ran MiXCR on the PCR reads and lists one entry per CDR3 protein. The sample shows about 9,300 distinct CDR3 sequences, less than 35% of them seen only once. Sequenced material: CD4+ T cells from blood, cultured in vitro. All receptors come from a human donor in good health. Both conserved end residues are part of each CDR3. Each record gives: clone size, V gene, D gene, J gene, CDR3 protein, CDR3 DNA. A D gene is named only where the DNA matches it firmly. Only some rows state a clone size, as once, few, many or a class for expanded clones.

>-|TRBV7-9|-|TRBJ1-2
CASSLADINYGYTF
TGTGCCAGCAGCTTAGCCGATATTAACTATGGCTACACCTTC
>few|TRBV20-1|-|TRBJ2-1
CSVRVTSYNEQFF
TGCAGTGTACGGGTGACTTCCTACAATGAGCAGTTCTTC
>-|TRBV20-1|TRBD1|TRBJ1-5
CSARVGQGAGNQPQHF
TGCAGTGCTAGAGTGGGACAGGGGGCAGGCAATCAGCCCCAGCATTTT
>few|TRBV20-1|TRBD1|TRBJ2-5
CSARFLDRGLGETQYF
TGCAGTGCTAGATTCTTGGACAGGGGGCTAGGAGAGACCCAGTACTTC
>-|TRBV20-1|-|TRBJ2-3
CSARTSSAFGTDTQYF
TGCAGTGCTAGAACGTCTAGCGCCTTTGGGACAGATACGCAGTATTTT
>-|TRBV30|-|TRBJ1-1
CAWVPRENTEAFF
TGTGCCTGGGTCCCCAGGGAGAACACTGAAGCTTTCTTT
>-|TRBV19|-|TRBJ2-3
CASSRIFTGMGTDTQYF
TGTGCCAGTAGCCGAATCTTCACAGGAATGGGCACAGATACGCAGTATTTT
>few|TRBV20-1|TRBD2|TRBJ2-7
CSASLAGGTSYEQYF
TGCAGTGCTAGTCTTGCGGGAGGGACCTCCTACGAGCAGTACTTC
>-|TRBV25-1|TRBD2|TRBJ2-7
CASSELGWTSGLSYEQYF
TGTGCCAGCAGTGAATTGGGGTGGACTAGCGGTTTATCCTACGAGCAGTACTTC
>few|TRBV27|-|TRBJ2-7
CASALDAAYYEQYF
TGTGCCAGCGCACTGGACGCAGCTTACTACGAGCAGTACTTC
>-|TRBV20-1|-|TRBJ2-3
CSARGSGTDTQYF
TGCAGTGCTAGGGGGTCGGGCACAGATACGCAGTATTTT
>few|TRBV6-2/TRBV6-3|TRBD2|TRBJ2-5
CATPRGLAGVETQYF
TGTGCCACCCCTCGGGGACTAGCGGGAGTAGAGACCCAGTACTTC
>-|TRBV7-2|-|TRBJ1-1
CASSLGRGGTEAFF
TGTGCCAGCAGCTTAGGTCGGGGAGGGACTGAAGCTTTCTTT
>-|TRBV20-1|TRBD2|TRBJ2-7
CSARDRTSGKILGEQYF
TGCAGTGCTAGAGATCGGACTAGCGGGAAAATATTAGGCGAGCAGTACTTC
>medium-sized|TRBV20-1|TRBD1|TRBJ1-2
CSARADRF
TGCAGTGCTAGAGCGGACAGGTTC
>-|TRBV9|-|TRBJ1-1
CASSVVAGNTEAFF
TGTGCCAGCAGCGTAGTGGCGGGGAACACTGAAGCTTTCTTT
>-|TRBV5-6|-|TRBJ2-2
CASSLGGVFANTGELFF
TGTGCCAGCAGCTTGGGAGGGGTGTTTGCGAACACCGGGGAGCTGTTTTTT
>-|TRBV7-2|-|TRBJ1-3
CASSLGRNSGNTIYF
TGTGCCAGCAGCTTAGGCCGGAACTCTGGAAACACCATATATTTT
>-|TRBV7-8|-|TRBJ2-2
CASSLLEGAGELFF
TGTGCCAGCAGCTTACTTGAGGGAGCCGGGGAGCTGTTTTTT
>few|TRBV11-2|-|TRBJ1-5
CASSLADQPQHF
TGTGCCAGCAGCTTAGCCGACCAGCCCCAGCATTTT
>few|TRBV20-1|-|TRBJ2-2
CSARVSGPGELFF
TGCAGTGCTAGAGTTTCAGGACCCGGGGAGCTGTTTTTT
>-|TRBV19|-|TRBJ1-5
CASSIRGEGSNQPQHF
TGTGCCAGTAGTATAAGAGGAGAGGGAAGCAATCAGCCCCAGCATTTT
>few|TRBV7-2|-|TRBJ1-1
CASSLISGVTEAFF
TGTGCCAGCAGCTTAATATCAGGGGTCACTGAAGCTTTCTTT
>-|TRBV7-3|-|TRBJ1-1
CASSLKANTEAFF
TGTGCCAGCAGCTTAAAGGCGAACACTGAAGCTTTCTTT
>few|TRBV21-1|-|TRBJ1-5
CASKGVGDQPQHF
TGTGCCAGCAAGGGGGTGGGGGATCAGCCCCAGCATTTT
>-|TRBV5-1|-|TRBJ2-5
CASSLAGSHQETQYF
TGCGCCAGCAGCTTGGCGGGATCACACCAAGAGACCCAGTACTTC
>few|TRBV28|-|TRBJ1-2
CASSLGTTLPYGYTF
TGTGCCAGCAGTTTGGGGACGACGCTACCCTATGGCTACACCTTC
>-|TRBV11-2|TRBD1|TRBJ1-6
CASSLVSGQQNSPLHF
TGTGCCAGCAGCTTAGTTTCGGGACAGCAAAATTCACCCCTCCACTTT
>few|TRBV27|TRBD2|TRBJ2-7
CASSHSGGSYEQYF
TGTGCCAGCAGTCATAGCGGGGGCTCCTACGAGCAGTACTTC
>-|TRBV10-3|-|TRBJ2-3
CAISAISTDTQYF
TGTGCCATCAGTGCAATTAGCACAGATACGCAGTATTTT
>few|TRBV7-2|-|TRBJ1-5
CASSLDIGGLWPQHF
TGTGCCAGCAGCTTAGATATCGGGGGCCTCTGGCCCCAGCATTTT
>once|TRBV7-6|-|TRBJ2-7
CASSSVPLFEQYF
TGTGCCAGCAGTAGCGTGCCCTTGTTTGAGCAGTACTTC
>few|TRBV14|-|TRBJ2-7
CASSQGLLYEQYF
TGTGCCAGCAGCCAAGGGTTGCTCTACGAGCAGTACTTC
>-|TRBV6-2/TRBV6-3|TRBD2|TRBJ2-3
CASSYSSSGRNLGTDTQYF
TGTGCCAGCAGTTACTCTTCTAGCGGGAGAAATCTCGGCACAGATACGCAGTATTTT
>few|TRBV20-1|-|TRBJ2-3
CSADQGGMGDTQYF
TGCAGTGCTGACCAAGGCGGGATGGGAGATACGCAGTATTTT
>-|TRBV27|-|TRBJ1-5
CASSLDLNQPQHF
TGTGCCAGCAGTTTGGACCTCAATCAGCCCCAGCATTTT
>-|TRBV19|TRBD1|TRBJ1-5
CASSPRDRGPINQPQHF
TGTGCCAGTAGTCCCCGGGACAGGGGGCCCATCAATCAGCCCCAGCATTTT
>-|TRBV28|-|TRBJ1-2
CAARGAYGYTF
TGTGCCGCCAGGGGTGCCTATGGCTACACCTTC
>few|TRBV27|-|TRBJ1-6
CASSSTSFPGSNSPLHF
TGTGCCAGCAGTTCTACGAGCTTCCCAGGGAGCAATTCACCCCTCCACTTT
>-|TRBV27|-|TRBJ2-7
CASSPREGRLSEQYF
TGTGCCAGCAGTCCCCGTGAAGGGAGACTATCCGAGCAGTACTTC
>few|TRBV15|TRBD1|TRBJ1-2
CATSRVEQGNYGYTF
TGTGCCACCAGCAGAGTCGAACAGGGGAACTATGGCTACACCTTC
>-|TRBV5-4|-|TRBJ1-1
CASGSGGLNTEAFF
TGTGCCAGCGGTTCGGGGGGCTTGAACACTGAAGCTTTCTTT
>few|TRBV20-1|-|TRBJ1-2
CSARTGDGYTF
TGCAGTGCTAGAACGGGGGATGGCTACACCTTC
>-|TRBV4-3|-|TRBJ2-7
CASSLDRDSFEGGRRTTNEQYF
TGCGCCAGCAGCCTCGACAGGGATTCCTTCGAGGGCGGGAGGAGGACTACGAACGAGCAGTACTTC
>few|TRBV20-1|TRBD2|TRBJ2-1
CSARDLTSGRALSYNEQFF
TGCAGTGCTAGAGATCTGACTAGCGGGAGGGCCCTTTCCTACAATGAGCAGTTCTTC
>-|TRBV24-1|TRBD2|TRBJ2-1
CATSEPRSGREMYEQFF
TGTGCCACCAGTGAACCCCGGAGCGGGAGAGAAATGTATGAGCAGTTCTTC
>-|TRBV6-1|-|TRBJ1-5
CASSEAGEQPQHF
TGTGCCAGCAGTGAAGCGGGGGAACAGCCCCAGCATTTT